The 7 T cell receptor beta chains presented below share a single source sample, sequenced in a study of cytomegalovirus exposure and HLA in healthy donors. Assay: immunoSEQ multiplex PCR; the TCRdb copy retains only in-frame clones and omits some. The table includes some 170,000 clones, approximately 86% detected once. The sequencing input was PBMCs. The origin of the receptors is a young man in good health and CMV-seropositive.

CDR3 nucleotides: TGTGCCAGCAGTTTAAACAGGGGAGGCTCCCTAAGCGGCTACACCTTC. Amino acids: CASSLNRGGSLSGYTF. The chain employs TRBV2 and TRBJ1-2; TRBD1 matches at 7 bases. Trimming removed 5 bases from V and 8 bases from J; junction bases left unmatched: 17. The CDR3 is 16 residues long. Germline V gene data show CDR1 as SNHLY and CDR2 as FYNNEI.

This clone was detected only once. The J gene is TRBJ2-5, the V gene TRBV4-1; 11 bases fit TRBD2. V lost 3 bases to trimming and J lost 1 base; unmatched junction nucleotides: 10. Looked up from germline, CDR1 is MGHRA and CDR2 is YSYEKL. This CDR3 is 18 amino acids long. The CDR3 DNA reads as TGCGCCAGCAGCCAGGGGCAGCTGACTAGCGGGGCCCAAGAGACCCAGTACTTC. Translated, it gives CASSQGQLTSGAQETQYF.

The chain combines TRBV4-1 with TRBJ1-3; D gene uncertain. Germline CDR1 MGHRA, CDR2 YSYEKL. The CDR3 is 14 amino acids. V lost 8 bases and J lost 4, with 15 bases in between. CDR3 protein: CASRSGISGNTIYF. CDR3 bases: TGCGCCAGCCGCTCCGGGATTTCCGGAAACACCATATATTTT.

The chain recombines TRBV2 with TRBJ2-1, with TRBD2 matching 12 bases. The germline V gene has CDR1 SNHLY and CDR2 FYNNEI. There are 20 residues in the CDR3. Trimming removed 4 bases from V and 0 bases from J; junction bases left unmatched: 13. The CDR3 coding sequence is TGTGCCAGCAGTGGGGAGACTAGCGGGAGAGGGTGGAGCTCCTACAATGAGCAGTTCTTC. It specifies CASSGETSGRGWSSYNEQFF.

This clone appeared once. CDR3 amino acids: CSPTLTDTQYF. CDR3 bases: TGCAGTCCGACTCTCACAGATACGCAGTATTTT. The gene calls are TRBV20-1 and TRBJ2-3; unclear D gene. Trimming took off 8 bases at V and 2 bases at J, with 8 bases between the two ends. This CDR3 spans 11 amino acids. CDR1 is DFQATT, CDR2 SNEGSKA, per germline (reference sequence).

The chain carries TRBV9 and TRBJ2-5, with D perhaps matching TRBD1 (5 bases). Germline V gene data show CDR1 as SGDLS and CDR2 as YYNGEE. The length of the CDR3 is 15 residues. V was clipped by 4 bases and J by 3 bases, with 16 bases between them. CDR3 nucleotides: TGTGCCAGCAGCTTCGAGCAGGGCGGCGAAGAGACCCAGTACTTC. It is translated as CASSFEQGGEETQYF.

The chain recombines TRBV2 with TRBJ2-5, with 13 bases matching TRBD2. This CDR3 region has 14 residues. From germline, CDR1 is SNHLY and CDR2 FYNNEI. V shed 9 bases, J shed 5 bases, and the junction held 6 bases outside the gene matches. The chain's CDR3 is CARGTSGARETQYF. The CDR3, as DNA: TGTGCCAGAGGGACTAGCGGGGCCAGGGAGACCCAGTACTTC.